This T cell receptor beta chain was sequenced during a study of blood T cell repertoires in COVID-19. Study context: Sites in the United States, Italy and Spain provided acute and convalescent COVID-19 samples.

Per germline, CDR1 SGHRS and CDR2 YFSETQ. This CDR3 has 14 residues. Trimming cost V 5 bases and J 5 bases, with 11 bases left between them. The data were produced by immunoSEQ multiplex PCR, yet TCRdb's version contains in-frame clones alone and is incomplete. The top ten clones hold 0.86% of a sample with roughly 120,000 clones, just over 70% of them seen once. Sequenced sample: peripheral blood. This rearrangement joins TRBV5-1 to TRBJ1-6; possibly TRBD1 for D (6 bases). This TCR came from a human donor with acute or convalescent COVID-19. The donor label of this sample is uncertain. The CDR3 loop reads CASRAGENNSPLHF. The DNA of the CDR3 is TGCGCCAGCAGGGCAGGGGAGAATAATTCACCCCTCCACTTT.